This is a list of T cell receptor beta chains from one sample in a study of T cells in Graves' hyperthyroidism and ophthalmopathy. TCRdb re-called the multiplex PCR reads through MiXCR, storing one row per CDR3 protein. Of approximately 610,000 distinct CDR3 sequences in the sample, approximately 15% were seen once. Input material: blood. These receptors were taken from a woman in her 40s with Graves' ophthalmopathy. CDR3s include the opening cysteine and the closing phenylalanine or tryptophan. A D gene is named only where the DNA matches it firmly. Rows may omit the clone size; those that give it use once, few, many or a size class.

TRBV30	TRBJ2-7	-	-	CAGYTGGEQYF	TGTGCCGGTTACACTGGGGGCGAGCAGTACTTC
TRBV5-4	TRBJ2-5	-	-	CASSLGQGWGETQYF	TGTGCCAGCAGCTTGGGGCAGGGTTGGGGGGAGACCCAGTACTTC
TRBV11-1	TRBJ2-5	-	many	CASSAGIETQYF	TGTGCCAGCAGCGCAGGGATCGAGACCCAGTACTTC
TRBV6-1	TRBJ2-6	-	many	CASNPHSGANVLTF	TGTGCCAGCAACCCCCACTCTGGGGCCAACGTCCTGACTTTC
TRBV6-2/TRBV6-3	TRBJ2-7	TRBD1	many	CASSLKTGPYEQYF	TGTGCCAGCAGTTTAAAGACAGGGCCGTACGAGCAGTACTTC
TRBV11-2	TRBJ2-7	-	-	CASSRDSWDFGSYEQYF	TGTGCCAGCAGCCGAGACAGCTGGGACTTTGGGTCCTACGAGCAGTACTTC
TRBV20-1	TRBJ1-1	TRBD1	-	CSGGRQGGTEAFF	TGCAGTGGGGGCCGACAGGGAGGCACTGAAGCTTTCTTT
TRBV15	TRBJ2-5	-	many	CATSRDSVGVGTQYF	TGTGCCACCAGCAGAGATTCAGTGGGAGTGGGGACCCAGTACTTC
TRBV28	TRBJ2-7	-	many	CASSPEPSSEGTYEQYF	TGTGCCAGCAGTCCCGAACCTTCTAGCGAGGGTACCTACGAGCAGTACTTC
TRBV28	TRBJ1-2	-	few	CASTLRHPSSGYTF	TGTGCCAGCACTTTAAGACATCCTTCCTCGGGCTACACCTTC
TRBV7-9	TRBJ2-7	-	-	CASSLVVGGAYEQYF	TGTGCCAGCAGCTTAGTCGTAGGCGGGGCCTACGAGCAGTACTTC
TRBV6-2/TRBV6-3	TRBJ2-7	-	-	CASSYSSGTAAYEQYF	TGTGCCAGCAGTTACTCGAGCGGGACAGCTGCCTACGAGCAGTACTTC
TRBV11-2	TRBJ1-3	-	many	CASSLSRGNTIYF	TGTGCCAGCAGCTTAAGCAGGGGAAACACCATATATTTT
TRBV9	TRBJ2-2	TRBD2	few	CASSAPGTSIVGELFF	TGTGCCAGCAGCGCCCCCGGGACTAGTATTGTCGGGGAGCTGTTTTTT
TRBV9	TRBJ2-7	TRBD1	many	CASSVAGQAYEQYF	TGTGCCAGCAGCGTAGCTGGACAGGCCTACGAGCAGTACTTC
TRBV5-1	TRBJ2-7	-	few	CASSFLTRSGEQYF	TGCGCCAGCAGCTTCTTAACTAGGTCCGGCGAGCAGTACTTC
TRBV12-3/TRBV12-4	TRBJ2-2	-	many	CASSFRTTNTGELFF	TGTGCCAGCAGTTTTCGGACAACGAACACCGGGGAGCTGTTTTTT
TRBV10-3	TRBJ1-1	-	many	CAISEDSMNTEAFF	TGTGCCATCAGTGAGGACAGCATGAACACTGAAGCTTTCTTT
TRBV6-1	TRBJ1-2	-	-	CASQMGSRYGYTF	TGTGCCAGCCAGATGGGGAGCCGCTATGGCTACACCTTC
TRBV7-9	TRBJ2-5	-	few	CASSLLGLDETQYF	TGTGCCAGCAGCTTGTTAGGGCTGGATGAGACCCAGTACTTC
TRBV27	TRBJ2-1	TRBD2	few	CASSLEASGSYEQFF	TGTGCCAGCAGTTTAGAGGCTAGCGGGAGCTATGAGCAGTTCTTC
TRBV20-1	TRBJ2-4	-	few	CSASGSVQNIQYF	TGCAGTGCAAGCGGTAGCGTCCAAAACATTCAGTACTTC
TRBV13	TRBJ2-7	TRBD2	many	CASSSTGTSTSEQYF	TGTGCCAGCAGCTCGACCGGGACTAGCACTAGCGAGCAGTACTTC
TRBV6-5	TRBJ1-1	-	many	CASSSLQGKAFF	TGTGCCAGCAGTTCCCTTCAGGGAAAAGCTTTCTTT
TRBV6-5	TRBJ2-3	-	-	CASSYGGLDTQYF	TGTGCCAGCAGTTACGGGGGGTTGGATACGCAGTATTTT
TRBV20-1	TRBJ2-4	TRBD2	many	CSAYPLAGGPLAKNIQYF	TGCAGTGCGTACCCACTAGCGGGAGGGCCCTTAGCCAAAAACATTCAGTACTTC
TRBV19	TRBJ1-3	TRBD1	few	CASSIGGPDRARIPGNTIYF	TGTGCCAGTAGTATAGGAGGACCGGACAGGGCCAGGATTCCTGGAAACACCATATATTTT
TRBV19	TRBJ1-1	TRBD1	-	CASTRDRERHF	TGTGCCAGTACCCGGGACAGGGAAAGGCACTTT
TRBV6-1	TRBJ1-5	-	many	CASMGRITSNQPQHF	TGTGCCAGCATGGGAAGGATCACTAGCAATCAGCCCCAGCATTTT
TRBV7-3	TRBJ2-2	TRBD1	-	CASSSLGQGRTGELFF	TGTGCCAGCAGCTCTTTAGGACAGGGCCGGACCGGGGAGCTGTTTTTT
TRBV2	TRBJ1-5	-	few	CASSGDRYQPQHF	TGTGCCAGCAGTGGTGACAGATATCAGCCCCAGCATTTT
TRBV6-1	TRBJ1-1	-	many	CASSEAGRARTEAFF	TGTGCCAGCAGTGAAGCGGGGAGGGCGCGCACTGAAGCTTTCTTT
TRBV6-2/TRBV6-3	TRBJ2-7	-	many	CASSKASGAPYEQYF	TGTGCCAGCAGCAAAGCCTCGGGAGCTCCCTACGAGCAGTACTTC
TRBV27	TRBJ1-2	TRBD1	many	CASSTIVQGTNYGYTF	TGTGCCAGCAGTACGATCGTACAGGGGACTAACTATGGCTACACCTTC
TRBV6-2/TRBV6-3	TRBJ1-5	-	few	CASSRTVSNQPQHF	TGTGCCAGCAGTAGGACGGTAAGCAATCAGCCCCAGCATTTT
TRBV3-1	TRBJ1-5	-	once	CASSQGLRQPQHF	TGTGCCAGCAGCCAAGGCCTCCGTCAGCCCCAGCATTTT
TRBV12-5	TRBJ2-5	-	many	CASGLVLIGRKETQYF	TGTGCTAGTGGTTTGGTACTGATCGGCCGTAAAGAGACCCAGTACTTC
TRBV4-1	TRBJ2-5	-	many	CASSQDSGAETQYF	TGCGCCAGCAGCCAAGATTCGGGGGCGGAGACCCAGTACTTC
TRBV6-2/TRBV6-3	TRBJ2-3	-	-	CAVRTPSSTDTQYF	TGTGCAGTGCGGACTCCCTCTAGCACAGATACGCAGTATTTT
TRBV28	TRBJ2-7	-	many	CASSLESGYEQYF	TGTGCCAGCAGTTTGGAGAGCGGCTACGAGCAGTACTTC
TRBV28	TRBJ1-1	-	many	CASSPHSGTNTEAFF	TGTGCCAGCAGTCCCCATTCAGGCACGAACACTGAAGCTTTCTTT
TRBV5-1	TRBJ2-7	TRBD1	many	CASSPGTGVSLQYF	TGCGCCAGCAGCCCCGGGACAGGGGTATCCTTGCAGTACTTC
TRBV6-1	TRBJ2-2	-	-	CASKPRMNTGELFF	TGTGCCAGCAAACCGAGGATGAACACCGGGGAGCTGTTTTTT
TRBV15	TRBJ2-5	-	-	CATRDLKQEAQYF	TGTGCCACGAGGGACTTGAAGCAAGAGGCCCAGTACTTC
TRBV2	TRBJ1-2	-	many	CASSESQYGYTF	TGTGCCAGCAGTGAGAGCCAGTATGGCTACACCTTC
TRBV28	TRBJ2-7	-	many	CASSLFRDTRREQYF	TGTGCCAGCAGTTTATTTAGGGACACACGACGGGAGCAGTACTTC
TRBV11-1	TRBJ1-1	TRBD1	-	CASSPTGGLANTEAFF	TGTGCCAGCAGTCCTACAGGGGGTCTGGCTAACACTGAAGCTTTCTTT
TRBV25-1	TRBJ2-5	-	few	CASSELSEETQYF	TGTGCCAGCAGTGAATTATCCGAAGAGACCCAGTACTTC
TRBV6-2/TRBV6-3	TRBJ2-7	-	many	CASRRGQHNSYEQYF	TGTGCCAGCAGGCGTGGCCAGCACAACTCCTACGAGCAGTACTTC
TRBV29-1	TRBJ1-6	-	-	CSVGGEDNSPLHF	TGCAGCGTTGGGGGAGAGGATAATTCACCCCTCCACTTT
TRBV19	TRBJ2-7	-	-	CASARDRGEQYF	TGTGCCAGTGCGCGGGACCGGGGCGAGCAGTACTTC
TRBV6-2/TRBV6-3	TRBJ2-7	TRBD2	-	CASSYSWSGRAGVAEQYF	TGTGCCAGCAGTTACTCATGGTCCGGGAGAGCGGGAGTTGCCGAGCAGTACTTC
TRBV9	TRBJ1-2	-	-	CASSSPEDYGYTF	TGTGCCAGCAGCAGCCCTGAGGACTATGGCTACACCTTC
TRBV20-1	TRBJ1-5	-	many	CSVQGSNQPQHF	TGCAGTGTTCAGGGGAGCAATCAGCCCCAGCATTTT
TRBV15	TRBJ1-2	TRBD1	many	CATSRDPGQENYGYTF	TGTGCCACCAGCAGAGACCCGGGACAGGAAAACTATGGCTACACCTTC